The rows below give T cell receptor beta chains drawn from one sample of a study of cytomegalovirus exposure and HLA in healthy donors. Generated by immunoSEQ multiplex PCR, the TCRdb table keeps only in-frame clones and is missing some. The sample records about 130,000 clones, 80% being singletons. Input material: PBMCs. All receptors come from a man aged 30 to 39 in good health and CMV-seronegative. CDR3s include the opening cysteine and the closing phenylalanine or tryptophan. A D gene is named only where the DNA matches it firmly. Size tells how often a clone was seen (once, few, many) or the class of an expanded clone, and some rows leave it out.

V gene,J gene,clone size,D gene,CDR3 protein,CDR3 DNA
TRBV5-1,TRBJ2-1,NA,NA,CASSLGQSSYNEQFF,TGCGCCAGCAGCTTGGGACAGAGCTCCTACAATGAGCAGTTCTTC
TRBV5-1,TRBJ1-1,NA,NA,CASSLGSGETEAFF,TGCGCCAGCAGCTTGGGATCAGGGGAGACTGAAGCTTTCTTT
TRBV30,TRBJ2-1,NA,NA,CAAPRGYNEQFF,TGTGCCGCCCCCCGGGGCTACAATGAGCAGTTCTTC
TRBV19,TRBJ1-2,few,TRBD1,CASSIGTDYGYTF,TGTGCCAGTAGTATCGGGACAGACTATGGCTACACCTTC
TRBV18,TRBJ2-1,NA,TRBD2,CASSPRFGTSGNEQFF,TGTGCCAGCTCACCACGATTCGGGACTAGCGGCAATGAGCAGTTCTTC
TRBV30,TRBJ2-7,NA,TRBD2,CAWSVGTSGRVYEQYF,TGTGCCTGGAGTGTAGGAACTAGCGGGAGGGTTTACGAGCAGTACTTC
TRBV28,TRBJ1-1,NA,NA,CASSYRVEAFF,TGTGCCAGCAGTTACAGGGTTGAAGCTTTCTTT
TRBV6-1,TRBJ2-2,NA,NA,CASSDSPLRFANTGELFF,TGTGCCAGCAGTGATTCCCCGCTGCGGTTCGCGAACACCGGGGAGCTGTTTTTT
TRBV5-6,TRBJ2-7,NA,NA,CASTPPRGSYEQYF,TGTGCCAGCACCCCCCCCAGAGGGTCCTACGAGCAGTACTTC
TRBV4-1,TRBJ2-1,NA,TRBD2,CASSLLTSGNQQFF,TGCGCCAGCAGCCTCCTGACTAGCGGAAATCAGCAGTTCTTC
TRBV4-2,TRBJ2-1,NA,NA,CASSQGDSTYNEQFF,TGTGCCAGCAGCCAAGGCGACTCCACGTACAATGAGCAGTTCTTC
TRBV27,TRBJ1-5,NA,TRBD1,CASATGDASQPQHF,TGTGCCAGCGCGACAGGGGATGCGAGTCAGCCCCAGCATTTT
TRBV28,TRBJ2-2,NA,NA,CASSSWTANTGELFF,TGTGCCAGCAGTTCGTGGACTGCCAACACCGGGGAGCTGTTTTTT
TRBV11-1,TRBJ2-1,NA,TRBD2,CASSRSGRSYNEQFF,TGTGCCAGCAGCCGTAGCGGGAGATCCTACAATGAGCAGTTCTTC
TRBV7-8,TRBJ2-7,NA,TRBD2,CASSSPPGTIPPYEQYF,TGTGCCAGCAGCTCCCCTCCCGGGACTATCCCCCCTTACGAGCAGTACTTC
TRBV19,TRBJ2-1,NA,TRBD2,CASSIASGRFDEQFF,TGTGCCAGTAGTATAGCTAGCGGGAGGTTCGATGAGCAGTTCTTC
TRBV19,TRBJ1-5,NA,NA,CASRNYEGSNQPQHF,TGTGCCAGTAGAAACTATGAGGGTAGCAATCAGCCCCAGCATTTT
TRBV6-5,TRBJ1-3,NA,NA,CACRGGPGNTIYF,TGTGCCTGCCGGGGTGGGCCTGGAAACACCATATATTTT
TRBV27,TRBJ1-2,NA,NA,CASSQYGYTF,TGTGCCAGCAGCCAGTATGGCTACACCTTC
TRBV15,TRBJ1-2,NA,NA,CATSIEQGWDYGYTF,TGTGCCACCAGCATCGAACAGGGATGGGACTATGGCTACACCTTC
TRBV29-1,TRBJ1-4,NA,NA,CSVSDRFNEKLFF,TGCAGCGTCTCGGACAGATTCAATGAAAAACTGTTTTTT
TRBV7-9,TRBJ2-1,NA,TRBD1,CASSPPGPGGQFF,TGTGCCAGCAGCCCGCCCGGGCCAGGGGGGCAGTTCTTC
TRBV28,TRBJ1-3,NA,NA,CASSSGVKTGNTIYF,TGTGCCAGCAGTTCAGGGGTAAAGACTGGAAACACCATATATTTT
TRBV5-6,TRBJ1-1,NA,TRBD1,CASSFGTGRTEAFF,TGTGCCAGCAGCTTCGGGACAGGCAGAACTGAAGCTTTCTTT
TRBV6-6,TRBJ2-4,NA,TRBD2,CASSYPSGRIQYF,TGTGCCAGCAGTTACCCTAGCGGGCGGATTCAGTACTTC
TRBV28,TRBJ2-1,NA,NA,CASSPPEGSDEQFF,TGTGCCAGCAGCCCCCCGGAGGGGTCGGATGAGCAGTTCTTC
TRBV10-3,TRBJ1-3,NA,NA,CAIGPVGAGNTIYF,TGTGCCATCGGTCCTGTAGGGGCTGGAAACACCATATATTTT
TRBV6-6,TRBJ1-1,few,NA,CASSTSSGDRAFF,TGTGCCAGCAGTACAAGTTCGGGGGATAGGGCTTTCTTT
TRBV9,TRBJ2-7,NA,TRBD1,CASSIGQGIRGEQYF,TGTGCCAGCAGCATCGGACAGGGGATACGAGGCGAGCAGTACTTC
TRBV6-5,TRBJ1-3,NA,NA,CASSSRRAGNTIYF,TGTGCCAGCAGCTCCCGGAGGGCAGGAAACACCATATATTTT
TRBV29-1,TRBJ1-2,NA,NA,CSVGGPDGYTF,TGCAGCGTTGGAGGGCCCGATGGCTACACCTTC
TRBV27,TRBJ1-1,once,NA,CASSLSLGANTEAFF,TGTGCCAGCAGTTTATCTCTGGGGGCAAACACTGAAGCTTTCTTT
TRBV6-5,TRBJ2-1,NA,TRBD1,CASSYSALDRYNEQFF,TGTGCCAGCAGTTACTCCGCTTTGGACAGGTACAATGAGCAGTTCTTC
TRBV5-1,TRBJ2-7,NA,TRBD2,CASSYGTSGSYEQYF,TGCGCCAGCAGCTACGGGACTAGCGGATCCTACGAGCAGTACTTC
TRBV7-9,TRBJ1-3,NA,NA,CASSFGVTSGNTIYF,TGTGCCAGCAGCTTCGGTGTAACTTCTGGAAACACCATATATTTT
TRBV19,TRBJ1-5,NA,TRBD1,CASSTQTGPSNQPQHF,TGTGCCAGTAGTACCCAGACAGGGCCAAGCAATCAGCCCCAGCATTTT
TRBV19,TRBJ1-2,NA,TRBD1,CASSPWDRTTYGYTF,TGTGCCAGTAGTCCTTGGGACAGGACTACCTATGGCTACACCTTC
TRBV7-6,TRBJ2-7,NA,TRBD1,CASSLGGGTGAYEQYF,TGTGCCAGCAGCTTAGGTGGGGGGACAGGGGCCTACGAGCAGTACTTC
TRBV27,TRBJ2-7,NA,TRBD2,CASSQTTSGRPDEQYF,TGTGCCAGCAGCCAAACAACTAGCGGGAGACCGGACGAGCAGTACTTC
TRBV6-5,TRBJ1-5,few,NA,CASSFDRNQPQHF,TGTGCCAGCAGCTTTGACAGAAATCAGCCCCAGCATTTT
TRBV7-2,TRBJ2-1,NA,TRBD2,CASRPLAGGRSSYNEQFF,TGTGCCAGCAGACCACTAGCGGGAGGACGGAGCTCCTACAATGAGCAGTTCTTC
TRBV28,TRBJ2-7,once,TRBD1,CASSLGGTGGHEQYF,TGTGCCAGCAGTTTGGGAGGGACAGGGGGCCACGAGCAGTACTTC
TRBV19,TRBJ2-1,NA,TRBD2,CASSIAGGGQFF,TGTGCCAGTAGTATAGCGGGAGGGGGGCAGTTCTTC
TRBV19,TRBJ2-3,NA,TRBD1,CASTTASGTGTDTQYF,TGTGCCAGTACCACCGCCTCCGGGACAGGGACAGATACGCAGTATTTT
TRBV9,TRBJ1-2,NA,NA,CASSGTGNYGYTF,TGTGCCAGCAGCGGAACAGGGAACTATGGCTACACCTTC
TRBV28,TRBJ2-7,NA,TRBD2,CASSLAGGAYEQYF,TGTGCCAGCAGTTTAGCGGGAGGCGCCTACGAGCAGTACTTC
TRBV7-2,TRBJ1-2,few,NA,CASSSRGFYGYTF,TGTGCCAGCAGCTCACGGGGGTTCTATGGCTACACCTTC
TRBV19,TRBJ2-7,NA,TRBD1,CASRPTGNYEQYF,TGTGCCAGTAGGCCGACAGGGAACTACGAGCAGTACTTC
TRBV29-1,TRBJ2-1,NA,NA,CSVFWGNNNEQFF,TGCAGCGTTTTCTGGGGCAATAACAATGAGCAGTTCTTC
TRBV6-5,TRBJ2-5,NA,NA,CASSLGGKTQYF,TGTGCCAGCAGTTTGGGGGGAAAGACCCAGTACTTC
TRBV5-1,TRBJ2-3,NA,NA,CASREDSTDTQYF,TGCGCCAGCAGGGAGGATAGCACAGATACGCAGTATTTT
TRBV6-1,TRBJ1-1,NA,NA,CASTEDTVATEAFF,TGTGCCAGCACTGAGGACACGGTGGCCACTGAAGCTTTCTTT